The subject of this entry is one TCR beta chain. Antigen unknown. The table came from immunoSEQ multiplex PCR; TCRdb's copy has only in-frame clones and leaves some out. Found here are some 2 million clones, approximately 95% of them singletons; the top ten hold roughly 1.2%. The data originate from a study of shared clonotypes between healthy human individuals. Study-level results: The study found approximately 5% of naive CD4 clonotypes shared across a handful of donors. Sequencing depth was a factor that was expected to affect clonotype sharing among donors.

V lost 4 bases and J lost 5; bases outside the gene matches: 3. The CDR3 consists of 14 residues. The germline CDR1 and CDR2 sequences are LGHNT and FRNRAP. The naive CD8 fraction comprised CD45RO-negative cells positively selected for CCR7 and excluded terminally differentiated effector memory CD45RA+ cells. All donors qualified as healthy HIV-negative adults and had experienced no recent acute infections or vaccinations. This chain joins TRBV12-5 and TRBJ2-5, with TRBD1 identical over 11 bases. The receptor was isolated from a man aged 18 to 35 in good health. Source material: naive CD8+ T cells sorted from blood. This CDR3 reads CASGSGTGGETQYF. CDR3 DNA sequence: TGTGCTAGTGGTTCCGGGACAGGGGGGGAGACCCAGTACTTC.